The TCR beta chain described here comes from a study of T cells after yellow fever vaccination. TCRdb called the 5' RACE reads again in MiXCR, with one record for every CDR3 protein. The sample includes under 700,000 distinct CDR3 sequences, roughly a sixth of them seen just once. The V gene's germline CDR1 is LNHDA and CDR2 SQIVND (reference sequence). The CDR3 has 13 residues. V gave up 5 bases and J gave up 2 bases, with 10 bases separating them. The sequences come from PBMCs, collected 5 days after the first yellow fever vaccination. The TCR comes from a man between 18 and 35 years old who received the YFV17D yellow fever vaccine. V usage is TRBV19 and J usage is TRBJ2-7, with a weak D call TRBD1 (6 bases). The CDR3 is CASSWRQAYEQYF. The CDR3, as DNA: TGTGCCAGTAGTTGGCGACAGGCCTACGAGCAGTACTTC.